In this sample, the clone carrying this T cell receptor beta chain turned up many times. What it binds is not known. The data stem from a study of T cells in Graves' hyperthyroidism and ophthalmopathy. Overall study results and limits: With a median lead of about 6.9 months before onset, the model predicted ophthalmopathy. Researchers report that a 13 V-J model separated ophthalmopathy from stable hyperthyroidism.

There are 14 residues in the CDR3. The ends were cut back, 5 bases at V and 4 bases at J, with 12 bases in the middle. Patients aged 18 to 65 with hyperthyroidism were newly diagnosed, with duration under 2 months. It was RNA transcripts that yielded the amplified TCR beta CDR3 regions. First-round RT-PCR targeting the TCR CDR3 was performed with the HTBI primer set. MiXCR was run by TCRdb on the multiplex PCR reads, yielding one entry per CDR3 protein. Of 550,000 to 800,000 distinct CDR3 sequences in the sample, about a sixth were seen once. Material: blood. This TCR was sampled from a man between 18 and 29 years old with Graves' hyperthyroidism. The chain carries TRBV12-3 or TRBV12-4 and TRBJ1-3; tentatively, D is TRBD1 (5 bases). The DNA for the CDR3 is TGTGCCAGCAGTCCCCGGGGCAGGGGAAACACCATATATTTT. It codes for CASSPRGRGNTIYF.